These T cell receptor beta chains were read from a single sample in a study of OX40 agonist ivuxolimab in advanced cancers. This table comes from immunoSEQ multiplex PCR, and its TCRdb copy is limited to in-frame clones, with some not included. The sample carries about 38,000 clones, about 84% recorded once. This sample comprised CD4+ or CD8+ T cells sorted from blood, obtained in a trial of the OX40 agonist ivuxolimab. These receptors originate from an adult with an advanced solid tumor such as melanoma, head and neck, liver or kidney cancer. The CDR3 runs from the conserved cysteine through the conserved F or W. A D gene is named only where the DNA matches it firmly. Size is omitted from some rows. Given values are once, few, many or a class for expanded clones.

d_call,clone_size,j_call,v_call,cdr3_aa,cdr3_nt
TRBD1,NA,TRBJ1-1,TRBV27,CASIPRQGRGNTEAFF,TGTGCCAGCATCCCTCGACAGGGGAGGGGGAACACTGAAGCTTTCTTT
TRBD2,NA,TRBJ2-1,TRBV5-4,CASSWQPGERGGGEQFF,TGTGCCAGCAGCTGGCAGCCTGGGGAGCGGGGGGGCGGTGAGCAGTTCTTC
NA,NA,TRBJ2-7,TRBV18,CASSPRPRGPSYEQYF,TGTGCCAGCTCACCCCGCCCGCGGGGCCCCTCCTACGAGCAGTACTTC
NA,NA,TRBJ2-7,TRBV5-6,CASSMGPGQTYEQYF,TGTGCCAGCAGCATGGGTCCAGGACAGACATACGAGCAGTACTTC
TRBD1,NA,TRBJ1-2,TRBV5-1,CASSLKNPGQGGGYTF,TGCGCCAGCAGCTTAAAAAACCCCGGACAGGGGGGCGGCTACACCTTC
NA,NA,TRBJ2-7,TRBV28,CASSGTATYEQYF,TGTGCCAGCAGTGGGACGGCCACCTACGAGCAGTACTTC
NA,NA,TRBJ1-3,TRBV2,CASSADRRSGNTIYF,TGTGCCAGCAGTGCCGACAGGCGCTCCGGAAACACCATATATTTT
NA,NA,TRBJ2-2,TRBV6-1,CAIGTANTGELFF,TGTGCCATTGGGACGGCGAACACCGGGGAGCTGTTTTTT
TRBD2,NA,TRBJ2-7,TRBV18,CASSPPSGSYEQYF,TGTGCCAGCTCACCACCTAGCGGGAGCTACGAGCAGTACTTC
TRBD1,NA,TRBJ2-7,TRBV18,CASSSQGAYEQYF,TGTGCCAGCTCATCCCAGGGGGCGTACGAGCAGTACTTC
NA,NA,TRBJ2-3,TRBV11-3,CASSLNRAADTQYF,TGTGCCAGCAGCTTAAACAGGGCCGCAGATACGCAGTATTTT
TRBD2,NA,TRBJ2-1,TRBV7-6,CASSFTSGGAGEQFF,TGTGCCAGCAGCTTCACTAGCGGGGGGGCGGGTGAGCAGTTCTTC
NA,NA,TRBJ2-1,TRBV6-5,CASSYEGYNEQFF,TGTGCCAGCAGTTACGAGGGATACAATGAGCAGTTCTTC
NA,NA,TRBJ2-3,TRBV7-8,CASSSRLGATDTQYF,TGTGCCAGCAGCTCTAGACTGGGGGCCACAGATACGCAGTATTTT
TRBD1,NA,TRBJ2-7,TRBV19,CASSNTGGLDYEQYF,TGTGCCAGTAGTAACACAGGGGGCCTCGACTACGAGCAGTACTTC
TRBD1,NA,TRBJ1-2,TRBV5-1,CASSSGTGAEGYTF,TGCGCCAGCAGCTCTGGGACAGGGGCGGAGGGCTACACCTTC
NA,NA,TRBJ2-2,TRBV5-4,CASSQGPTNTGELFF,TGTGCCAGCAGCCAGGGGCCGACGAACACCGGGGAGCTGTTTTTT
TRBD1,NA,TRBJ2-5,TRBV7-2,CASSSQRGPQETQYF,TGTGCCAGCAGCTCCCAAAGGGGGCCACAAGAGACCCAGTACTTC
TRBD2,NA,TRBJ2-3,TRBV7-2,CASSLREGGTSTDTQYF,TGTGCCAGCAGCCTCCGGGAGGGCGGAACCAGCACAGATACGCAGTATTTT
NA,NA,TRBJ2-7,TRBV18,CASSPPNSRQEQYF,TGTGCCAGCTCACCACCGAACTCTAGGCAAGAGCAGTACTTC
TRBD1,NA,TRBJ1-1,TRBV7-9,CASSSQGYTEAFF,TGTGCCAGCAGCTCACAGGGGTACACTGAAGCTTTCTTT
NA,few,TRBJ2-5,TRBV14,CASSQDWRGTQYF,TGTGCCAGCAGCCAAGATTGGCGGGGAACCCAGTACTTC
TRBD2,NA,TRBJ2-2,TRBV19,CASIAAGVSTGELFF,TGTGCCAGTATAGCGGCGGGAGTGTCAACCGGGGAGCTGTTTTTT
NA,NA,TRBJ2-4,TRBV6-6,CASSYSRESKNIQYF,TGTGCCAGCAGTTACAGCAGGGAATCCAAAAACATTCAGTACTTC
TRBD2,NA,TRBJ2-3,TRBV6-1,CASSEALRSGRNTDTQYF,TGTGCCAGCAGTGAAGCCCTGAGGAGCGGGAGGAACACAGATACGCAGTATTTT